This TCR beta chain was captured by sequencing in a study of blood T cells in healthy people across ages. CDR3 size: 14 residues. CDR1 is MDHEN, CDR2 SYDVKM, per germline. The V end lost 6 bases, the J end lost 1 base, and 13 bases lay between the germline ends. Broader study findings: Among T cells, TCR beta diversity per million cells dropped roughly linearly as age rose. Compared with aged donors, long-lived donors showed fewer expanded clones, suggesting selection.

This clonotype appeared a few times. The antigen is undetermined. Primers used in a second PCR of about 6 to 11 cycles were a sample-barcoded 5' primer and a J-beta primer mix. Unique molecular identifiers of 12 random nucleotides labeled each cDNA. A minimum of 2.5 million CDR3-containing paired-end reads was obtained for each sample. In TCRdb, the 5' RACE reads were re-called with MiXCR into one record per CDR3 protein. This sample carries approximately 1.5 million distinct CDR3 sequences, roughly 32% of them seen once, and the ten largest clones take about 11%. This TCR was sampled from a woman aged 25 to 39 in good health. The specimen sequenced was blood. The chain is built from TRBV28 and TRBJ2-7, with D perhaps given as TRBD1 or TRBD2 (5 bases each). CDR3 loop: CASRGTKPSYEQYF. DNA of the CDR3: TGTGCCAGCAGAGGGACCAAGCCTTCCTACGAGCAGTACTTC.